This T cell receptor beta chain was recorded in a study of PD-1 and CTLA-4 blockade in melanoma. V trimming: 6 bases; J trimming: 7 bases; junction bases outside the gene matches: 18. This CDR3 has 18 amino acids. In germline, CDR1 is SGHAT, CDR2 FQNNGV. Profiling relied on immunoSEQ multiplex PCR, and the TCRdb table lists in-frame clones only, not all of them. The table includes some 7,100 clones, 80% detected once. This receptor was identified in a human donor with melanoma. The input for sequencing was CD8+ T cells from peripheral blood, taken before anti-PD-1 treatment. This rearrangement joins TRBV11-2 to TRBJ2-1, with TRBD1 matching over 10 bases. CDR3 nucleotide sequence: TGTGCCAGCAGACAATTGGACAGGGGGGTAGGAGCGCGGAATGAGCAGTTCTTC. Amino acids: CASRQLDRGVGARNEQFF.